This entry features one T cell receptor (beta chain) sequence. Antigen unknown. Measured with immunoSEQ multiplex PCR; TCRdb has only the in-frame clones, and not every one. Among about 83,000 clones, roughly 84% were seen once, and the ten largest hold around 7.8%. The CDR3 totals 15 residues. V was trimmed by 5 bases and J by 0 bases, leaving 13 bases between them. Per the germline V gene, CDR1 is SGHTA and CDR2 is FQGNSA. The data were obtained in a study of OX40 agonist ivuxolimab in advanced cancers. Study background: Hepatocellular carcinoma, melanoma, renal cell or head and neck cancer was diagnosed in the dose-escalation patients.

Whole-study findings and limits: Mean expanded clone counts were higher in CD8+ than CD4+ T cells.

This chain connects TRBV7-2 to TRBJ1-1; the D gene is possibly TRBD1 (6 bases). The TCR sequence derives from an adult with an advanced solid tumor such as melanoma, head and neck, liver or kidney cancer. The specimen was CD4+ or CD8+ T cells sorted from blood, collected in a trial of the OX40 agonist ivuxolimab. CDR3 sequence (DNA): TGTGCCAGCAGCATGTCGACAGGACTGAACACTGAAGCTTTCTTT. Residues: CASSMSTGLNTEAFF.